This is a list of T cell receptor beta chains from one sample in a study of blood T cell repertoires in COVID-19. Profiling relied on immunoSEQ multiplex PCR, and the TCRdb table lists in-frame clones only, not all of them. The sample contains roughly 99,000 clones, approximately 88% of which appear only once. The sample was peripheral blood. The origin of the receptors is a human donor in a cohort sampled during active COVID-19. Both conserved end residues are part of each CDR3. Fields, in order: V gene, D gene, clone size, J gene, CDR3 DNA, CDR3 protein. The D gene is left open where the match is weak. Clone size is shown for a subset of rows, as once, few, many or a class of expanded clone.

TRBV7-9	TRBD2	-	TRBJ2-1	TGTGCCAGCAGCTCAGGCGGGCTAGCGGGTAACAATGAGCAGTTCTTC	CASSSGGLAGNNEQFF
TRBV6-5	-	few	TRBJ2-3	TGTGCCACCACTAGGAGTGTGGCAGATACGCAGTATTTT	CATTRSVADTQYF
TRBV7-9	TRBD1	-	TRBJ2-3	TGTGCCAGCAGCCTCACGGCAGGGGGCAGCACAGATACGCAGTATTTT	CASSLTAGGSTDTQYF
TRBV18	TRBD2	-	TRBJ2-5	TGTGCCAGCTCACCACGACTAGCGGGAGGTGAGACCCAGTACTTC	CASSPRLAGGETQYF
TRBV6-2/TRBV6-3	-	-	TRBJ2-2	TGTGCCAGCAGCCCTGGGCCGAAGAGAGCCACCGGGGAGCTGTTTTTT	CASSPGPKRATGELFF
TRBV4-1	-	-	TRBJ2-6	TGCGCCAGCAGCCAAGAGACTAGTTTTGGGGCCAACGTCCTGACTTTC	CASSQETSFGANVLTF
TRBV5-1	-	-	TRBJ1-1	TGCGCCAGCATGCGAAAGGCGGACACTGAAGCTTTCTTT	CASMRKADTEAFF
TRBV7-9	-	-	TRBJ1-1	TGTGCCAGCAGCCCGACAGAAAACACTGAAGCTTTCTTT	CASSPTENTEAFF
TRBV3-1/TRBV3-2	-	-	TRBJ1-1	TGTGCCAGCAGCCTTCAGGAAGATCGGACTGAAGCTTTCTTT	CASSLQEDRTEAFF
TRBV27	-	-	TRBJ2-7	TGTGCCAGCAGTTTGTTCGGCGGCGACGAGCAGTACTTC	CASSLFGGDEQYF
TRBV7-2	-	-	TRBJ1-5	TGTGCCAGCAGCTTAGCGTCGAATCAGCCCCAGCATTTT	CASSLASNQPQHF
TRBV18	TRBD2	-	TRBJ2-3	TGTGCCAGCTCACCCAACCGACTAGCGGGAGGAGCAGATACGCAGTATTTT	CASSPNRLAGGADTQYF
TRBV18	-	-	TRBJ1-1	TGTGCCAGCTCACCATTTAAAAACAGTAACACTGAAGCTTTCTTT	CASSPFKNSNTEAFF
TRBV18	TRBD1	few	TRBJ2-5	TGTGCCAGCTCACCGCAGACAGGGGTGGGAGAGACCCAGTACTTC	CASSPQTGVGETQYF
TRBV28	-	-	TRBJ2-6	TGTGCCAGCATCAAGACGGGGTCTGGGGCCAACGTCCTGACTTTC	CASIKTGSGANVLTF
TRBV5-1	-	-	TRBJ1-1	TGCGCCAGCAGCTTTCAGGATCAGGGGAGAACTGAAGCTTTCTTT	CASSFQDQGRTEAFF
TRBV10-3	-	-	TRBJ1-3	TGTGCCACCCGTCCTAGACGGGACTCTGGAAACACCATATATTTT	CATRPRRDSGNTIYF
TRBV28	TRBD2	once	TRBJ2-5	TGTGCCAGCAGTACCCGGACTAGCGGGAGGTACCAAGAGACCCAGTACTTC	CASSTRTSGRYQETQYF
TRBV2	TRBD2	-	TRBJ2-1	TGTGCCAGCACCTGGACTAGCGGGGACAATGAGCAGTTCTTC	CASTWTSGDNEQFF
TRBV30	-	few	TRBJ2-2	TGTGCCTGTCAAGGCGGAGGGGAGCTGTTTTTT	CACQGGGELFF
TRBV2	TRBD2	-	TRBJ2-1	TGTGCCAGCAGGGCAATCGGACTAGCGGGAGCCAATGAGCAGTTCTTC	CASRAIGLAGANEQFF
TRBV28	-	once	TRBJ2-7	TGTGCCAGCAGTGACAGGTACGAGCAGTACTTC	CASSDRYEQYF
TRBV7-2	-	-	TRBJ1-1	TGTGCCAGCAGCTCGCAACCAACAGGCACTGAAGCTTTCTTT	CASSSQPTGTEAFF
TRBV7-8	-	-	TRBJ1-5	TGTGCCAGCAGCCCCCGGACAGCCAATCAGCCCCAGCATTTT	CASSPRTANQPQHF
TRBV24-1	-	-	TRBJ2-1	TGTGCCACCAGGGGGCGGACCACCTACAATGAGCAGTTCTTC	CATRGRTTYNEQFF
TRBV27	-	-	TRBJ2-3	TGTGCCAGCAGCCAACAGGGTTATACAGATACGCAGTATTTT	CASSQQGYTDTQYF
TRBV5-1	-	-	TRBJ2-2	TGCGCCAGCAGCTCAGCGAACACCGGGGAGCTGTTTTTT	CASSSANTGELFF
TRBV7-2	-	-	TRBJ1-1	TGTGCCAGCAGCACGACATTGAACACTGAAGCTTTCTTT	CASSTTLNTEAFF
TRBV10-3	-	-	TRBJ1-4	TGTGCCATCAGTACAGGGTTGTTCGAAAAACTGTTTTTT	CAISTGLFEKLFF
TRBV5-8	TRBD2	-	TRBJ2-1	TGTGCCAGCAGCTCGCCGGGACTAGCGGGGAAGTGGTTCTTC	CASSSPGLAGKWFF
TRBV5-1	TRBD2	-	TRBJ2-5	TGCGCCAGCAGCAGCGGACTAGCGGAAGAGACCCAGTACTTC	CASSSGLAEETQYF
TRBV19	-	-	TRBJ1-4	TGTGCCAGTAGTATCGGCGTCGCAGGTGGTGAAAAACTGTTTTTT	CASSIGVAGGEKLFF
TRBV3-1/TRBV3-2	-	-	TRBJ2-7	TGTGCCAGCAGCGGAGCCGGGACACCGTCCTACGAGCAGTACTTC	CASSGAGTPSYEQYF
TRBV5-1	-	-	TRBJ1-1	TGCGCCAGCAGCTTGGACAGGGTGAACACTGAAGCTTTCTTT	CASSLDRVNTEAFF
TRBV2	TRBD2	once	TRBJ2-7	TGTGCCAGCAGTGTAAGGTCTAGCGGGACTGGGAGCGAGCAGTACTTC	CASSVRSSGTGSEQYF
TRBV25-1	TRBD2	-	TRBJ2-3	TGTGCCAGCAGAAATAGCGGGAGCCGCACAGATACGCAGTATTTT	CASRNSGSRTDTQYF
TRBV27	TRBD1	once	TRBJ1-6	TGTGCCAGCAGTTTATCCTCCGGACAGGGGGCTAACTATAATTCACCCCTCCACTTT	CASSLSSGQGANYNSPLHF
TRBV28	-	-	TRBJ2-4	TGTGCCAGCAGGGGGAGTTCGGTACGCATTCAGTACTTC	CASRGSSVRIQYF
TRBV11-2	TRBD2	-	TRBJ2-1	TGTGCCAGCAGCTTATTCCCCTCGACTAGCGCTTACAATGAGCAGTTCTTC	CASSLFPSTSAYNEQFF
TRBV6-2/TRBV6-3	TRBD1	once	TRBJ2-6	TGTGCCAGCAGTTACGACAGGGCTAGCTCTGGGGCCAACGTCCTGACTTTC	CASSYDRASSGANVLTF
TRBV30	-	-	TRBJ1-5	TGTGCCTGGAACCCTGACAGATATCAGCCCCAGCATTTT	CAWNPDRYQPQHF
TRBV12-3/TRBV12-4	-	few	TRBJ2-3	TGTGCCAGCAGTCTACAGTTGGATACGCAGTATTTT	CASSLQLDTQYF
TRBV19	-	few	TRBJ2-3	TGTGCCAGTAGTAACTCGACAGGATACACAGATACGCAGTATTTT	CASSNSTGYTDTQYF
TRBV5-1	TRBD2	-	TRBJ2-3	TGCGCCAGCAGCCTAGGGACTAGCGGGAGCACAGATACGCAGTATTTT	CASSLGTSGSTDTQYF
TRBV3-1/TRBV3-2	-	-	TRBJ1-5	TGTGCCAGCAGCCCAAACCAGGAAGGGGCCCAGCATTTT	CASSPNQEGAQHF
TRBV14	TRBD2	-	TRBJ2-1	TGTGCCAGCAGCCCCGGGCTAGCGGGAGCCAATGAGCAGTTCTTC	CASSPGLAGANEQFF
TRBV5-1	-	-	TRBJ1-1	TGCGCCAGCAGCTTGGTACGAGGAGATGAAGCTTTCTTT	CASSLVRGDEAFF
TRBV7-9	TRBD2	-	TRBJ2-7	TGTGCCAGCAGTATAGCGGGAGGGCTCGAGCAGTACTTC	CASSIAGGLEQYF
TRBV7-2	TRBD1	once	TRBJ1-2	TGTGCCACCGAAAGGCTGGGACAGGGGAATGGCTACACCTTC	CATERLGQGNGYTF
TRBV5-1	-	-	TRBJ1-1	TGCGCCAGCAGCCAAACAACAGGGCTCCCTGAAGCTTTCTTT	CASSQTTGLPEAFF